Below are 14 T cell receptor beta chains sequenced from a single sample in a study of blood T cells in healthy people across ages. Primers used in a second PCR of roughly 7 to 12 cycles were a sample-barcoded 5' primer and a J-beta primer mix. TCRdb redid the calling of the 5' RACE reads with MiXCR, one entry per CDR3 protein. The table records approximately 810,000 distinct CDR3 sequences, around 26% of them present only once. Material for sequencing was blood. All receptors derive from a woman older than 75 in good health.

This clonotype has ten or more counts. V and J are TRBV5-1 and TRBJ2-1; perhaps TRBD2 as D (5 bases). Germline V CDR1 and CDR2: SGHRS, YFSETQ. This CDR3 is built from 16 residues. V was pared by 4 bases and J by 2 bases, with 16 bases between. CDR3 coding DNA: TGCGCCAGCAGCCCCCGATACTCGGGGACCTACAATGAGCAGTTCTTC. Translation gives CASSPRYSGTYNEQFF.

This chain joins TRBV5-5 and TRBJ1-2; perhaps TRBD1 as D (5 bases). V lost 5 bases and J 2 bases, leaving 16 bases between the germline ends. The germline V gene has CDR1 SGHKS and CDR2 YYEKEE (reference sequence). The CDR3 totals 15 residues. The CDR3 bases are TGTGCCAGCAGATTAACCTTTACAGGCAACTATGGCTACACCTTC. Protein: CASRLTFTGNYGYTF.

This clonotype was recorded at least ten times. The rearrangement joins TRBV20-1 to TRBJ1-6, with D tentatively TRBD1 (5 bases). CDR1 and CDR2 from the germline V gene are DFQATT and SNEGSKA (reference sequence). V was cut by 2 bases and J by 0 bases, with 11 bases left in between. The CDR3 runs to 16 residues. CDR3 bases: TGCAGTGCTAGAAACGGGGCGAGCTCCTATAATTCACCCCTCCACTTT. This translates into CSARNGASSYNSPLHF.

This clonotype has a count of ten or more. The genes are TRBV6-5 and TRBJ2-3; 10 bases are shared with TRBD1. There are 16 residues in the CDR3. Germline V CDR1 and CDR2: MNHEY, SVGAGI. V lost 5 bases, J lost 4 bases, and 9 bases stayed unmatched. DNA of the CDR3: TGTGCCAGCAGTCCCCTCCGGGACAGGGGATCAGATACGCAGTATTTT. Residues: CASSPLRDRGSDTQYF.

V gene TRBV7-2 combines with J gene TRBJ1-1; D gene unclear. Germline CDR1 SGHTA, CDR2 FQGNSA. Trimming took 2 bases from V and 11 from J, leaving 21 bases between them. The CDR3 is 15 residues long. CDR3 bases: TGTGCCAGCAGCTTACAGTTGGCGGGCAGGATAGAGGCTTTCTTT. Its translation is CASSLQLAGRIEAFF.

V and J are TRBV27 and TRBJ2-3; D gene ambiguous. The CDR3 loop spans 14 amino acids. Per the germline V gene, CDR1 is MNHEY and CDR2 is SMNVEV (reference sequence). Between the trimmed V and J ends, which lost 5 bases and 2 bases, there was a span of 11 bases. The CDR3 here is CASSQEGTTDTQYF. CDR3 DNA: TGTGCCAGCAGTCAGGAAGGTACCACAGATACGCAGTATTTT.

The chain joins TRBV14 to TRBJ2-3; 9 bases are a match to TRBD1. This CDR3 is 16 amino acids long. J gave up 3 bases and V 5 bases, and 9 bases lay outside the gene matches. Germline loops: CDR1 SGHDN, CDR2 FVKESK. This chain's CDR3 is CASSARQGGKTDTQYF. In DNA form, the CDR3 reads TGTGCCAGCAGCGCGAGACAGGGGGGTAAGACAGATACGCAGTATTTT.

This clonotype was observed at least ten times. The genes are TRBV28 and TRBJ2-5, with 10 bases that match TRBD1. The germline gives CDR1 MDHEN, CDR2 SYDVKM. The CDR3 has 14 amino acids. Trimming at V came to 6 bases and at J to 5 bases, leaving 6 bases not matched to a gene. DNA for the CDR3: TGTGCCAGCAGACGCCCGGACAGGGGGGAGACCCAGTACTTC. Translated: CASRRPDRGETQYF.

This clonotype was observed many times. The V call is TRBV5-1, the J call TRBJ1-4; TRBD1 aligns across 9 bases. There are 14 residues in the CDR3. The junction had 6 bases not matched to a gene; V was cut back by 4 bases and J by 8 bases. Per the germline V gene, CDR1 is SGHRS and CDR2 is YFSETQ. The CDR3 loop is CASSPGTGIEKLFF. DNA for the CDR3: TGCGCCAGCAGCCCCGGGACAGGGATCGAAAAACTGTTTTTT.

There are a few counts of this clonotype. V and J are TRBV6-1 and TRBJ2-3, with TRBD2 as a possible D gene (8 bases). This CDR3 is 18 amino acids long. Germline CDR1 and CDR2: MNHNS and SASEGT. The V end was cut by 4 bases, the J end by 2 bases, with 22 bases between. DNA of the CDR3: TGTGCCAGCAGTGGACAGGGTCTCGCGGGGGGCCTCACAGATACGCAGTATTTT. It codes for CASSGQGLAGGLTDTQYF.

The CDR3 loop reads CASRPTQRVGRQFF. Here the CDR3 DNA reads TGTGCCAGCAGGCCTACCCAGCGGGTGGGACGGCAGTTCTTC. The V call is TRBV2, the J call TRBJ2-1; possible D gene TRBD2, 6 bases. CDR1 is SNHLY, CDR2 FYNNEI, per germline. The V end was cut by 6 bases, the J end by 12 bases, with 21 bases between. This CDR3 is 14 amino acids long.

This clonotype was seen at least ten times. The V and J genes are TRBV7-2 and TRBJ2-5; 7 bases are shared with TRBD1. The germline gives CDR1 SGHTA, CDR2 FQGNSA. V shed 5 bases and J 9 bases; nucleotides not matched to a gene: 15. This CDR3 contains 15 residues. The CDR3 region is CASSLGTVSAGAQYF. CDR3 sequence (DNA): TGTGCCAGCAGCCTCGGGACAGTTTCAGCCGGGGCCCAGTACTTC.

This clonotype was seen only a few times. At one end, the junction sequence differs from germline, possibly due to a read error. The chain joins TRBV6-1 to TRBJ2-5, with D hard to call. Germline values: CDR1 MNHNS, CDR2 SASEGT. The CDR3 runs to 14 residues. Written as DNA, the CDR3 is TGTTCCAGCAGTGAAGGGCCAGTTTTAGAGACCCAGTACTTC. Its protein is CSSSEGPVLETQYF.

In this sample, this clonotype turned up many times. The chain recombines TRBV21-1 with TRBJ1-6; the listed D gene, TRBD1, was not tested against the DNA. TRBV21-1 is listed as a pseudogene. The CDR3 covers 20 residues. CDR3 region: CASSNPARGPAQRLNSPLHF. CDR3 nucleotides: TGTGCCAGCAGCAACCCAGCAAGGGGGCCGGCCCAAAGACTTAATTCACCCCTCCACTTT.